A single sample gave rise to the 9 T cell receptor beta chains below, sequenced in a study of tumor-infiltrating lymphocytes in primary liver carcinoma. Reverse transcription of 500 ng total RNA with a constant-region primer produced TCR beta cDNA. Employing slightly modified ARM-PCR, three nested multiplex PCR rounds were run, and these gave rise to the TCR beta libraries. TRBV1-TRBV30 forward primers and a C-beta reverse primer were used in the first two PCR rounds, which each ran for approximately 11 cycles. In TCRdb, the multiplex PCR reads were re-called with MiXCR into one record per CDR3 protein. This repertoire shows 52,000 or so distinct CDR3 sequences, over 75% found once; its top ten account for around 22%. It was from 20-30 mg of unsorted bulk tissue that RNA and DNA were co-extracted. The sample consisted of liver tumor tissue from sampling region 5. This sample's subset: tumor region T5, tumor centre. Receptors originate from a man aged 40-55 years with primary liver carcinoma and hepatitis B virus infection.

Here the CDR3 reads CASSQYGGSYNEQFF. The CDR3 DNA sequence: TGTGCCAGCAGCCAGTACGGGGGCTCCTACAATGAGCAGTTCTTC. The V gene is TRBV14, the J gene TRBJ2-1, with D possibly matching TRBD2 (6 bases). The CDR3 is 15 amino acids. Germline V gene sequence: CDR1 SGHDN, CDR2 FVKESK. V lost 3 bases to trimming and J lost 0 bases, with 9 bases between them.

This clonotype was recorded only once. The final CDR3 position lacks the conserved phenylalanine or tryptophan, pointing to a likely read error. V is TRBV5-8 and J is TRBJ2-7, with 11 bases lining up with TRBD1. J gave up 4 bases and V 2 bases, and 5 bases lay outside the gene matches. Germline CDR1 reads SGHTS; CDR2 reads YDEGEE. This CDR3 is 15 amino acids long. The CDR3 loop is CASSLHGQGAYEQYS. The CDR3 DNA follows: TGTGCCAGCAGCTTACACGGACAGGGGGCATACGAGCAGTACTCC.

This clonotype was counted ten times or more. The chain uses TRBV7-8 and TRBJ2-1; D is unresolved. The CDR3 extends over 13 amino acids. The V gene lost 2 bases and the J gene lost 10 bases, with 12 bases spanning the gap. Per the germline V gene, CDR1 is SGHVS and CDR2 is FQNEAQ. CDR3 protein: CASSLIDAFEQFF. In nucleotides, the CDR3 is TGTGCCAGCAGCTTAATAGACGCGTTCGAGCAGTTCTTC.

The CDR3 loop reads CASSRWAGVRGETQYF. The CDR3 region has the DNA TGTGCCAGCAGCCGATGGGCGGGAGTGAGGGGAGAGACCCAGTACTTC. The chain carries TRBV7-8 and TRBJ2-5, with 7 bases identical to TRBD2. The germline V gene has CDR1 SGHVS and CDR2 FQNEAQ. The V segment lost 5 bases and the J segment 4 bases; nucleotides outside the gene matches: 13. The CDR3 runs 16 residues.

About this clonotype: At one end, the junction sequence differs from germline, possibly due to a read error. The CDR3 loop is CASRTLVSPLYF. The CDR3 DNA sequence: TGTGCCAGCCGGACACTGGTTTCACCCCTCTACTTT. This chain uses TRBV11-1 with TRBJ1-6, with D perhaps TRBD1 (5 bases). Germline V gene lookup returns CDR1 SGHAT and CDR2 FQDESV (reference sequence). CDR3 length equals 12 residues.

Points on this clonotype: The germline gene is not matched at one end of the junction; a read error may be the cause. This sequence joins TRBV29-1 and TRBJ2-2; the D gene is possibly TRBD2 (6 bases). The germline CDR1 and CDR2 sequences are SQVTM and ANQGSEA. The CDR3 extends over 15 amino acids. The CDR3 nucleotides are TGCAGCGTTGGGGCTAGCGCGGCGAACATCGGGGAGCTCTTTTTT. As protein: CSVGASAANIGELFF.

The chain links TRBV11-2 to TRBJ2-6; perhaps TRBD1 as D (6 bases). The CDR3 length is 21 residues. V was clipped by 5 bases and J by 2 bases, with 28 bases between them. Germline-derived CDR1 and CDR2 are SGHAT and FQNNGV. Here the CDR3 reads CASSIGGDRRISLPGANVLTF. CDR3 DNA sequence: TGTGCCAGCAGCATTGGGGGAGACAGGCGCATTTCCCTCCCTGGGGCCAACGTCCTGACTTTC.

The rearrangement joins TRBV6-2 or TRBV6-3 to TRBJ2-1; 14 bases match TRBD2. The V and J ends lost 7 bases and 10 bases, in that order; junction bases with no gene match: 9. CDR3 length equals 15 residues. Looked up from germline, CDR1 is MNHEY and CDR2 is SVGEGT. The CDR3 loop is CASNPRLAGGKEQFF. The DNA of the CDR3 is TGTGCCAGCAACCCAAGACTAGCGGGAGGGAAAGAGCAGTTCTTC.

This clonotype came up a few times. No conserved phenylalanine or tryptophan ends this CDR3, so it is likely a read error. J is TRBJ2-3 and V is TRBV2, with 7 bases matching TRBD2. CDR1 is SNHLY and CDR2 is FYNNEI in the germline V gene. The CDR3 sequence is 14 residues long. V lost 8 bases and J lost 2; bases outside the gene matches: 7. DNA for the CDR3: TGTGCCAGCGACGAGCGGGATGACACAGATACGCAGTATCTT. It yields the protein CASDERDDTDTQYL.